This T cell receptor (beta chain) was retrieved from a study of blood T cell repertoires in COVID-19. Looking at the study overall: The United States, Italy and Spain were the sources of the acute and convalescent COVID-19 samples. T cells, B-cell-depleted T cells, or PBMCs supplied cDNA or gDNA.

V lost 5 bases to trimming and J lost 3 bases; unmatched junction nucleotides: 7. The germline gives CDR1 SGHTA, CDR2 FQGTGA. The CDR3 has 15 residues. Assignment of participants to cohorts was predicated upon participant-reported clinical history. In the study's own analysis: Estimation of nucleated cell counts was performed using reference gene primer amplification. TCRdb's copy holds only in-frame clones and misses some; the assay was immunoSEQ multiplex PCR. V and J calls and clone size are those listed in that table; D and trimming were worked out from the DNA. Of 300,000 to 350,000 clones detected, roughly 85% appear once; the ten largest clones hold less than 2.5%.

The V and J genes are TRBV7-3 and TRBJ1-1; 9 bases are shared with TRBD1. The TCR originated in a man aged 25 to 40 who had recovered from COVID-19. Sequenced: PBMCs or T cells enriched from blood (not recorded which). CDR3 sequence reads: CASSLQDRGDTEAFF. CDR3 in DNA: TGTGCCAGCAGCCTACAGGACAGGGGTGACACTGAAGCTTTCTTT.